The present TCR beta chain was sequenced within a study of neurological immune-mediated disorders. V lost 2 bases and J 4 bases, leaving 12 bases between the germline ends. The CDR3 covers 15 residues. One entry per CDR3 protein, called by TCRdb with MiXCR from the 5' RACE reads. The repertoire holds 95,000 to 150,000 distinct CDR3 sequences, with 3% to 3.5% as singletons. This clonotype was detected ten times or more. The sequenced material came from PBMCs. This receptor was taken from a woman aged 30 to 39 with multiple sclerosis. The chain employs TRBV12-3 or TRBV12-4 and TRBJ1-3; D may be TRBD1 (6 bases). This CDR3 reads CASSLWGARGNTIYF. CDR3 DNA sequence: TGTGCCAGCAGTTTATGGGGGGCGCGCGGAAACACCATATATTTT.